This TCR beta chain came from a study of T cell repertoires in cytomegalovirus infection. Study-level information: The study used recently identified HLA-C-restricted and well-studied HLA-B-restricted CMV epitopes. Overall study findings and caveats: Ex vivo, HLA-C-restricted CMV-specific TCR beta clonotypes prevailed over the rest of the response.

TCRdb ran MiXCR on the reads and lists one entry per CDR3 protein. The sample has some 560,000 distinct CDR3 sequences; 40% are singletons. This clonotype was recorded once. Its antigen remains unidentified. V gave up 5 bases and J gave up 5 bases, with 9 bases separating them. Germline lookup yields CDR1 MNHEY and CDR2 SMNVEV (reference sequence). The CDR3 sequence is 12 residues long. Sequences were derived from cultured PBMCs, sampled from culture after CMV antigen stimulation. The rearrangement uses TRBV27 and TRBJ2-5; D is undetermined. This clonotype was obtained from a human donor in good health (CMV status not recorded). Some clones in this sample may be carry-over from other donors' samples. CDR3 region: CASSTAVETQYF. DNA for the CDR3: TGTGCCAGCAGTACCGCAGTGGAGACCCAGTACTTC.